A single sample gave rise to the 15 T cell receptor beta chains below, sequenced in a study of shared clonotypes between healthy human individuals (dated by TCRdb to the early 2020s). Library preparation used the immunoSEQ multiplex PCR assay. Here the immuneACCESS table is served through TCRdb, limited to in-frame sequences with V and J called. Missing clones are a known gap in these copies; in checked studies unresolved V genes cover under half, and the rest lacks a known reason. The sample table contains roughly 480,000 clones; only one count was recorded for 70% to 80% of them. Clones ranked in the top ten supply less than 15% of the sample. Sequencing used PBMCs. Receptors originate from a woman in her 40s in good health. Some clones in this sample may be carry-over from other donors' samples.

This clone was found a few times. This sequence joins TRBV10-2 and TRBJ2-1; TRBD2 matches at 11 bases. The germline CDR1 and CDR2 sequences are WSHSY and SAAADI. The CDR3 has 15 amino acids. The J segment lost 3 bases and the V segment lost 3 bases, leaving 1 base of the junction unmatched. This CDR3 is CASSEGLAGYNEQFF. Written as DNA, the CDR3 is TGCGCCAGCAGTGAAGGACTAGCGGGCTACAATGAGCAGTTCTTC.

The genes are TRBV5-4 and TRBJ2-3; D remains unclear. The ends were cut back, 5 bases at V and 3 bases at J, with 7 bases in the middle. This CDR3 is built from 12 residues. The germline gives CDR1 SGHNT, CDR2 YYREEE (reference sequence). The CDR3 region is CASRSWTDTQYF. Here the CDR3 DNA reads TGTGCCAGCAGATCCTGGACAGATACGCAGTATTTT.

This clone came up once. V and J are TRBV7-7 and TRBJ2-2, with D uncertain. This CDR3 is 14 amino acids long. Trimming removed 3 bases from V and 3 bases from J, with 8 bases in between. Germline assignment: CDR1 SSHAT and CDR2 FNYEAQ (reference sequence). CDR3 bases: TGTGCCAGCAGCTTTGGTCTTCACACCGGGGAGCTGTTTTTT. It specifies CASSFGLHTGELFF.

The J gene is TRBJ2-4, the V gene TRBV11-2; the D is unclear. Per germline, CDR1 SGHAT and CDR2 FQNNGV. Trimming removed 3 bases at V and 0 bases at J, with 3 bases between. The CDR3 sequence is 13 residues long. The CDR3 DNA is TGTGCCAGCAGCTTTGAAGCCAAAAACATTCAGTACTTC. Protein sequence: CASSFEAKNIQYF.

This rearrangement joins TRBV7-8 to TRBJ2-3; 7 bases agree with TRBD2. Trimming removed 7 bases from V and 2 bases from J; junction bases left unmatched: 6. Germline V CDR1 and CDR2: SGHVS, FQNEAQ. The CDR3 has 14 amino acids. CDR3 loop: CASTVGTTTDTQYF. The DNA of the CDR3 is TGTGCCAGCACCGTCGGGACTACCACAGATACGCAGTATTTT.

This chain links TRBV7-8 with TRBJ2-3; D gene uncertain. V was pared by 6 bases and J by 1 base, with 20 bases between. The CDR3 covers 17 residues. Germline V CDR1 and CDR2: SGHVS, FQNEAQ. The CDR3 sequence is CASRQGRVNGGTDTQYF. For the CDR3, the DNA is TGTGCCAGCAGACAAGGCCGGGTCAATGGGGGCACAGATACGCAGTATTTT.

This chain connects TRBV29-1 to TRBJ2-5; a weak D match, TRBD2 (5 bases). Germline V CDR1 and CDR2: SQVTM, ANQGSEA. V was cut by 6 bases and J by 0 bases, with 17 bases left in between. The CDR3 covers 15 residues. The CDR3, as DNA: TGCAGCGTGGCTACTCTAGCTCGGTACCAAGAGACCCAGTACTTC. Translation: CSVATLARYQETQYF.

The rearrangement links TRBV7-9 to TRBJ2-2, with a tentative D call TRBD2 (6 bases). The CDR3 loop spans 17 amino acids. V lost 5 bases and J lost 5, with 21 bases in between. Germline CDR1 SEHNR, CDR2 FQNEAQ (reference sequence). CDR3 DNA: TGTGCCAGCAGCCCTAAGCGGTACGGGGGAGGTACCGGGGAGCTGTTTTTT. Its protein is CASSPKRYGGGTGELFF.

V usage is TRBV11-2 and J usage is TRBJ2-1; 7 bases are shared with TRBD2. The CDR3 runs 16 residues. Unmatched junction bases numbered 10, after V lost 5 bases and J lost 3 bases. In germline, CDR1 is SGHAT, CDR2 FQNNGV. The CDR3 region is CASSLIAGSRYNEQFF. In DNA form, the CDR3 reads TGTGCCAGCAGCCTAATAGCGGGTTCTCGCTACAATGAGCAGTTCTTC.

The V and J genes are TRBV7-8 and TRBJ2-5; 9 bases are shared with TRBD2. Germline V gene lookup returns CDR1 SGHVS and CDR2 FQNEAQ. The CDR3 is 17 amino acids. Germline trimming cut 8 bases from V and 3 bases from J; bases unmatched to any gene: 16. CDR3 protein: CASPPPGLAADKETQYF. The CDR3 nucleotides read TGTGCCAGCCCTCCTCCGGGACTAGCAGCAGATAAAGAGACCCAGTACTTC. Using reference TRBV7-8 and TRBJ2-5 for the parts outside the CDR3, the full variable domain is GAGVSQSPRYKVAKRGQDVALRCDPISGHVSLFWYQQALGQGPEFLTYFQNEAQLDKSGLPSDRFFAERPEGSVSTLKIQRTQQEDSAVYLCASPPPGLAADKETQYFGPGTRLLVL.

The CDR3 region is CASSADTDQPQHF. The CDR3 bases are TGCGCCAGCAGCGCGGACACCGATCAGCCCCAGCATTTT. The chain recombines TRBV5-1 with TRBJ1-5; D possibly corresponds to TRBD1 (5 bases). Trimming left V 4 bases short and J 5 bases short, with 10 bases between. Germline lookup yields CDR1 SGHRS and CDR2 YFSETQ. The CDR3 length is 13 residues.

The DNA for the CDR3 is TGTGCCAGCAAGCAAGTCAATGAAAAACTGTTTTTT. It codes for CASKQVNEKLFF. J is TRBJ1-4 and V is TRBV2, with unresolved D. CDR3 length: 12 residues. CDR1 and CDR2 (germline): SNHLY, FYNNEI. The V and J ends lost 7 bases and 5 bases respectively, with 8 bases between them.

The chain uses TRBV20-1 and TRBJ2-7, with D unclear. V was shortened by 6 bases and J by 3 bases, with 9 bases between the two germline ends. Germline V gene data show CDR1 as DFQATT and CDR2 as SNEGSKA (reference sequence). The CDR3 spans 11 residues. In DNA form, the CDR3 reads TGCAGTGCCGACGGAATCTACGAGCAGTACTTC. Its translation is CSADGIYEQYF.

Details on this clone: The junction and the germline gene differ at one end; a read error may be behind it. Other DNA sequences in this specimen translate into the identical CDR3. The V call is TRBV18, the J call TRBJ1-4, with D unclear. The CDR3 is 13 residues long. The germline CDR1 and CDR2 sequences are KGHSH and LQKENI. The CDR3 nucleotides read TGCGCCAGCTCACGAGAGACTAATGAAAAACTGTTTTTT. This encodes CASSRETNEKLFF.

The table lists this clone with a few counts. J is TRBJ2-7 and V is TRBV6-6; D is ambiguous. The CDR3 has 11 residues. CDR1 and CDR2 from the germline V gene are MNHNY and SVGAGI (reference sequence). V shed 6 bases and J shed 3 bases, with 6 bases lying between them. CDR3 region: CASRLLYEQYF. CDR3 sequence (DNA): TGTGCCAGCAGGCTACTCTACGAGCAGTACTTC.